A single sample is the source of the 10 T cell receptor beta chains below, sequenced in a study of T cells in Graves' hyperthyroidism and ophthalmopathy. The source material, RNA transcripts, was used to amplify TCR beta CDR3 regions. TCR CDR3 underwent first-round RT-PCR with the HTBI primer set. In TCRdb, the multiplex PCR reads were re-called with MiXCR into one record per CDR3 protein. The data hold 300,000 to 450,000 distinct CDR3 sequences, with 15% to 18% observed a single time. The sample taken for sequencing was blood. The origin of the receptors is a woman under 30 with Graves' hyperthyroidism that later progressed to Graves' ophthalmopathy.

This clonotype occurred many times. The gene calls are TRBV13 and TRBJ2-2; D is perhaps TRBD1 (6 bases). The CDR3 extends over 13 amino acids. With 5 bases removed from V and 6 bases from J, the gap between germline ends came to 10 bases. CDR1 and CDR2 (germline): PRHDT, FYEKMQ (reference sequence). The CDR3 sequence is CASSLTGPGELFF. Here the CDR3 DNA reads TGTGCCAGCAGCCTCACAGGGCCCGGGGAGCTGTTTTTT.

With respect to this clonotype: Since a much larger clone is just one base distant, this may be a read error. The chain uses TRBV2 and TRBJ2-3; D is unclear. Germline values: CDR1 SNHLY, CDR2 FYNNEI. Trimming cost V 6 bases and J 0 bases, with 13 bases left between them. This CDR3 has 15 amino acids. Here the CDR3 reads CASRAALYSTDTQYF. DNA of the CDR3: TGTGCCAGCAGGGCGGCTCTTTATAGCACAGATACGCAGTATTTT.

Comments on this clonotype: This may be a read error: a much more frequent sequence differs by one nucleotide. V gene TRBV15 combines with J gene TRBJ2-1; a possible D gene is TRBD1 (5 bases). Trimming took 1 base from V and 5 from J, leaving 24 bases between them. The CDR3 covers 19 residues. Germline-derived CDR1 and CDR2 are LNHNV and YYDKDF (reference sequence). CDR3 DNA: TGTGCCACCAGCAGAGGGACGCAAGTGGGGCTCCCAATACACAATGAGCAGTTCTTC. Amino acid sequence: CATSRGTQVGLPIHNEQFF.

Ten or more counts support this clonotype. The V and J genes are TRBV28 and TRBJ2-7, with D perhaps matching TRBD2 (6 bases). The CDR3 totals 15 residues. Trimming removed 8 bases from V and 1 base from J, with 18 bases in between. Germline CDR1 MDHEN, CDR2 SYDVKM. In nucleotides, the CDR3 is TGTGCCAGCTGCCACTCAGCGGGTAGGTCCTACGAGCAGTACTTC. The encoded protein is CASCHSAGRSYEQYF.

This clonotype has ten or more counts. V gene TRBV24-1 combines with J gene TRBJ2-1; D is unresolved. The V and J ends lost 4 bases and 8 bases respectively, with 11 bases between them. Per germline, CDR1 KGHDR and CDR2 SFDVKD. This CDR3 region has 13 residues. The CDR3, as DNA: TGTGCCACCAGTGAATCCGGCCATGATGAGCAGTTCTTC. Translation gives CATSESGHDEQFF.

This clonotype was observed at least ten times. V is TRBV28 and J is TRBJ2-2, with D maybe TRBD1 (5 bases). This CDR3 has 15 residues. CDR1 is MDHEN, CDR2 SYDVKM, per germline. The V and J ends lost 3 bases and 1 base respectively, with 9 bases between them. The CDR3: CASSFRDRNTGELFF. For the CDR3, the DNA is TGTGCCAGCAGTTTCCGTGACAGGAACACCGGGGAGCTGTTTTTT.

CDR3 DNA sequence: TGTGCCAGCAGCTTAGATCCCGCCAGGGTGAGCGAGCAGTACTTC. Translated: CASSLDPARVSEQYF. The V and J genes are TRBV7-6 and TRBJ2-7, with a possible D match to TRBD1 (5 bases). The germline V gene has CDR1 SGHVS and CDR2 FNYEAQ. The CDR3 is 15 amino acids. Trimming shortened V by 1 base and J by 6 bases, and 16 bases separated the two germline ends.

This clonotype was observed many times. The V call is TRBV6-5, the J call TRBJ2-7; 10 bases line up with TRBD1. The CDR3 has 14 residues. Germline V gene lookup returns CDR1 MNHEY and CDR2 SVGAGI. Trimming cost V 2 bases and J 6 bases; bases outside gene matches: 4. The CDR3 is CASSYGDRGSEQYF. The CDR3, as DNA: TGTGCCAGCAGTTACGGGGACAGGGGTAGCGAGCAGTACTTC.

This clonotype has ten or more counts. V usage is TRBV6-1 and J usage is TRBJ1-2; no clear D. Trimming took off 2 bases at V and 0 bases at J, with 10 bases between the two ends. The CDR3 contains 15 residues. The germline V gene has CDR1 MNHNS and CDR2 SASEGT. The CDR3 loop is CASSEFQLANYGYTF. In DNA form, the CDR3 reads TGTGCCAGCAGTGAATTTCAGCTAGCTAACTATGGCTACACCTTC.

The CDR3 nucleotides read TGTGCCAGCAGCTCAGGGCCTTACTCCTACGAGCAGTACTTC. Amino acid sequence: CASSSGPYSYEQYF. The chain has TRBV7-8 and TRBJ2-7; possibly TRBD1 for D (5 bases). The CDR3 is made up of 14 amino acids. Per the germline V gene, CDR1 is SGHVS and CDR2 is FQNEAQ. V gave up 4 bases and J gave up 0 bases, with 10 bases separating them.